This TCR beta chain is drawn from a study of Graves' ophthalmopathy and Graves' hyperthyroidism. For the study at large: Specimen type is peripheral blood, obtained at initial diagnosis before any treatment.

Using RNA transcripts, the TCR beta CDR3 regions were amplified. Investigators did first-round RT-PCR with HTBI primers, then second-round multiplex PCR. TCRdb reprocessed the multiplex PCR reads via MiXCR and lists one record per CDR3 protein. The sample records hundreds of thousands of distinct CDR3 sequences, around 20% being singletons. This clonotype has ten or more counts. The antigen remains unidentified. Trimming stripped 3 bases from V and 1 base from J, with 9 bases between. This CDR3 region has 13 residues. The germline CDR1 and CDR2 sequences are GTSNPN and SVGIG (reference sequence). General study points: Built on 13 signatures, a model told ophthalmopathy apart from stable hyperthyroidism with 85% to 90% sensitivity and approximately 80% specificity. At 70.59% sensitivity and approximately 72% specificity, the model predicted progression of the ophthalmopathy. Clonotypes were expanded in thyroid at above 0.001 frequency, and most also appeared in blood.

The clonotype was recovered from a woman aged 18-30 years with stable Graves' hyperthyroidism. The sequenced sample was peripheral blood. The V gene is TRBV30, the J gene TRBJ1-1; no clear D. Here the CDR3 reads CAWRLSPNTEAFF. For the CDR3, the DNA is TGTGCCTGGAGGTTGTCGCCGAACACTGAAGCTTTCTTT. The full variable domain, rest sourced from reference TRBV30 and TRBJ1-1, is SQTIHQWPATLVQPVGSPLSLECTVEGTSNPNLYWYRQAAGRGLQLLFYSVGIGQISSEVPQNLSASRPQDRQFILSSKKLLLSDSGFYLCAWRLSPNTEAFFGQGTRLTVV.